Following are 27 T cell receptor beta chains from one sample sequenced in a study of blood T cell repertoires in COVID-19. Only in-frame clones appear in the TCRdb table, and some are missing; sequencing was by immunoSEQ multiplex PCR. The top ten clones hold around 1.6% of a sample with 200,000 to 250,000 clones, just over 85% of them seen once. Sequences were obtained from peripheral blood. The source of these receptors is a man younger than 35 with active or convalescent COVID-19.

CDR3 loop: CASSRDRMNTEAFF. CDR3 DNA: TGTGCCAGCAGCCGGGACAGAATGAACACTGAAGCTTTCTTT. The rearrangement joins TRBV9 to TRBJ1-1; 7 bases agree with TRBD1. The CDR3 is 14 amino acids. The J segment lost 0 bases and the V segment lost 4 bases, leaving 3 bases of the junction unmatched. CDR1 is SGDLS and CDR2 is YYNGEE in the germline V gene.

This rearrangement joins TRBV19 to TRBJ1-2; D is perhaps TRBD1 (5 bases). The V gene's germline CDR1 is LNHDA and CDR2 SQIVND (reference sequence). The CDR3 contains 12 residues. Trimming cost V 8 bases and J 8 bases, with 15 bases left between them. The CDR3 sequence: CASDTGGLGYTF. The DNA of the CDR3 is TGTGCCAGTGACACGGGGGGTCTCGGCTACACCTTC. The full variable domain, completed using reference TRBV19 and TRBJ1-2, is DGGITQSPKYLFRKEGQNVTLSCEQNLNHDAMYWYRQDPGQGLRLIYYSQIVNDFQKGDIAEGYSVSREKKESFPLTVTSAQKNPTAFYLCASDTGGLGYTFGSGTRLTVV.

The chain's CDR3 is CASSRGGHLEAFF. The CDR3 region has the DNA TGTGCTAGTTCCCGGGGGGGCCACCTTGAAGCTTTCTTT. The chain couples TRBV12-5 to TRBJ1-1; tentative D call: TRBD1 (6 bases). CDR1 LGHNT and CDR2 FRNRAP come from the germline V gene. Trimming took off 8 bases at V and 7 bases at J, with 17 bases between the two ends. The CDR3 loop spans 13 amino acids.

Remarks on this clone: This sample includes further DNA sequences coding for the same CDR3. This chain connects TRBV7-3 to TRBJ2-5; 12 nucleotides match TRBD2. Germline V gives CDR1 SGHTA, CDR2 FQGTGA. The CDR3 has 17 residues. Trimming cost V 5 bases and J 1 base; bases outside gene matches: 8. This chain's CDR3 is CASSPQGTSGSQETQYF. The CDR3 bases are TGTGCCAGCAGCCCACAGGGGACTAGCGGGTCCCAAGAGACCCAGTACTTC.

The chain uses TRBV5-1 and TRBJ2-3, with TRBD2 matching over 7 bases. Per the germline V gene, CDR1 is SGHRS and CDR2 is YFSETQ. Losses at the gene ends were 6 bases for V and 6 bases for J; bases not matched to a gene: 10. The CDR3 covers 14 residues. The CDR3 reads CASNGGGPGDTQYF. CDR3 coding DNA: TGCGCCAGCAACGGGGGAGGGCCAGGGGATACGCAGTATTTT.

As DNA, the CDR3 is TGTGCCAGCAGCTTAGTTCTGCTAGCCTACGAGCAGTACTTC. Translating gives CASSLVLLAYEQYF. The chain employs TRBV7-2 and TRBJ2-7, with D unclear. The CDR3 contains 14 residues. The germline CDR1 and CDR2 sequences are SGHTA and FQGNSA. Trimming left V 1 base short and J 2 bases short, with 9 bases between.

The chain carries TRBV28 and TRBJ2-2; D gene ambiguous. The CDR3 contains 14 residues. The germline V gene has CDR1 MDHEN and CDR2 SYDVKM. Deletions cut 3 bases from V and 1 base from J, with 6 bases between. CDR3 sequence: CASSFLVNTGELFF. DNA of the CDR3: TGTGCCAGCAGTTTTCTCGTGAACACCGGGGAGCTGTTTTTT.

The chain couples TRBV27 to TRBJ1-2; 10 nucleotides match TRBD1. In germline, CDR1 is MNHEY, CDR2 SMNVEV (reference sequence). J gave up 8 bases and V 4 bases, and 7 bases lay outside the gene matches. The CDR3 runs 14 residues. The CDR3 DNA follows: TGTGCCAGCAGTTCTAGGACAGGGGGTTGGGGCTACACCTTC. It encodes CASSSRTGGWGYTF.

DNA of the CDR3: TGTGCCAGTAGTACGTCCCAGGGGATTAGCAATCAGCCCCAGCATTTT. It is translated as CASSTSQGISNQPQHF. The V and J genes are TRBV19 and TRBJ1-5; maybe TRBD1 (6 bases). Germline CDR1 and CDR2: LNHDA and SQIVND (reference sequence). Trimming removed 4 bases from V and 0 bases from J, with 13 bases in between. The CDR3 sequence is 16 residues long.

The chain combines TRBV30 with TRBJ1-6, with 10 bases matching TRBD1. V was clipped by 7 bases and J by 10 bases; unmatched bases: 16. Germline CDR1 GTSNPN, CDR2 SVGIG (reference sequence). This CDR3 contains 16 residues. This CDR3 reads CAFEVLAGQGYSPLHF. The CDR3 DNA reads TGTGCCTTTGAAGTTTTGGCGGGACAGGGGTACTCACCCCTCCACTTT.

This clone was observed a single time. The chain employs TRBV4-2 and TRBJ1-4; possible D gene TRBD1, 6 bases. Trimming removed 2 bases at V and 6 bases at J, with 22 bases between. The germline V gene encodes CDR1 LGHNA and CDR2 YNFKEQ. The CDR3 is 18 amino acids. The CDR3, as DNA: TGTGCCAGCAGCCAAAGTTGGGTAAAACAGGGTAACGATGAAAAACTGTTTTTT. This sequence encodes CASSQSWVKQGNDEKLFF.

The chain has TRBV10-3 and TRBJ2-1, with 9 bases identical to TRBD1. CDR1 and CDR2 (germline): ENHRY, SYGVKD. Trimming took 7 bases from V and 9 from J; bases not matched to a gene: 13. The CDR3 length is 15 residues. CDR3 protein: CAIMKDGTGFSEQFF. Written as DNA, the CDR3 is TGTGCCATCATGAAAGACGGGACAGGGTTCAGTGAGCAGTTCTTC.

This clone has a single count. The rearrangement uses TRBV11-2 and TRBJ1-2, with D unresolved. CDR1 SGHAT and CDR2 FQNNGV come from the germline V gene. V was shortened by 5 bases and J by 4 bases, with 11 bases between the two germline ends. The CDR3 spans 13 residues. The CDR3 DNA reads as TGTGCCAGCAGCCCCAGGCCAATCTATGGCTACACCTTC. Amino acid sequence: CASSPRPIYGYTF.

The chain has TRBV2 and TRBJ1-2, with D maybe TRBD1 (6 bases). Germline assignment: CDR1 SNHLY and CDR2 FYNNEI. The CDR3 is 14 amino acids. Trimming pared 8 bases from V and 2 bases from J, leaving 15 bases between. The CDR3: CASHLIGGNYGYTF. The CDR3 DNA reads TGTGCCAGCCACCTTATAGGGGGAAACTATGGCTACACCTTC.

The V gene is TRBV19, the J gene TRBJ1-5, with D unclear. Looked up from germline, CDR1 is LNHDA and CDR2 is SQIVND (reference sequence). The V and J ends lost 3 bases and 9 bases respectively, with 15 bases between them. This CDR3 is 14 amino acids long. Written as DNA, the CDR3 is TGTGCCAGTAGTATTCAGTCGGGGTCGGGGCCCCAGCATTTT. It translates to CASSIQSGSGPQHF. Filled out from reference TRBV19 and TRBJ1-5, the complete variable domain reads DGGITQSPKYLFRKEGQNVTLSCEQNLNHDAMYWYRQDPGQGLRLIYYSQIVNDFQKGDIAEGYSVSREKKESFPLTVTSAQKNPTAFYLCASSIQSGSGPQHFGDGTRLSIL.

The chain carries TRBV2 and TRBJ1-4, with D perhaps matching TRBD1 (6 bases). Trimming left V 10 bases short and J 2 bases short, with 14 bases between. The CDR3 is 14 amino acids. Germline CDR1 SNHLY, CDR2 FYNNEI. This CDR3 is CATKQGTTNEKLFF. The CDR3 DNA is TGTGCCACTAAACAGGGTACTACTAATGAAAAACTGTTTTTT.

The J gene is TRBJ2-7, the V gene TRBV6-4; 7 positions agree with TRBD2. The germline gives CDR1 MRHNA, CDR2 SNTAGT. The V gene end was trimmed by 2 bases and the J gene end by 2 bases; junction bases not matched to a gene: 6. The CDR3 covers 15 residues. Here the CDR3 DNA reads TGTGCCAGCAGTGACCGGGCTAGCGGACCCTACGAGCAGTACTTC. Residues: CASSDRASGPYEQYF.

V gene TRBV18 combines with J gene TRBJ2-7; D unclear. Per germline, CDR1 KGHSH and CDR2 LQKENI. The CDR3 has 14 residues. V was clipped by 6 bases and J by 1 base, with 13 bases between them. The CDR3 DNA is TGTGCCAGCTCGCCTGTTACGGAGTCCTACGAGCAGTACTTC. Its protein product is CASSPVTESYEQYF. Looking up the rest from reference TRBV18 and TRBJ2-7 gives the full variable domain: NAGVMQNPRHLVRRRGQEARLRCSPMKGHSHVYWYRQLPEEGLKFMVYLQKENIIDESGMPKERFSAEFPKEGPSILRIQQVVRGDSAAYFCASSPVTESYEQYFGPGTRLTVT.

This clone has just one count. This rearrangement joins TRBV7-2 to TRBJ2-1; TRBD2 agrees at 11 bases. CDR3 length equals 16 residues. CDR1 SGHTA and CDR2 FQGNSA come from the germline V gene. The junction had 10 bases not matched to a gene; V was cut back by 6 bases and J by 6 bases. CDR3 sequence (DNA): TGTGCCAGCAGGAAAGCGGGACTAGCGGAAACCAATGAGCAGTTCTTC. Protein sequence: CASRKAGLAETNEQFF.

The chain joins TRBV5-4 to TRBJ1-1; the D gene is possibly TRBD1 (5 bases). Germline lookup yields CDR1 SGHNT and CDR2 YYREEE (reference sequence). This CDR3 is built from 14 residues. Trimming removed 3 bases at V and 4 bases at J, with 13 bases between. CDR3 nucleotide sequence: TGTGCCAGCAGCTCTGGGGCCCCGAGCACTGAAGCTTTCTTT. This translates into CASSSGAPSTEAFF.

CDR3 bases: TGTGCCAGCAGTGAATGGACAGGGCTTAATTCACCCCTCCACTTT. As protein: CASSEWTGLNSPLHF. The V call is TRBV25-1, the J call TRBJ1-6; TRBD1 matches 8 bases. The CDR3 covers 15 residues. Losses at the gene ends were 1 base for V and 6 bases for J; bases not matched to a gene: 2. Germline V lookup: CDR1 MGHDK, CDR2 SYGVNS.

In regard to this clone: The sample carries other DNA sequences with the same CDR3. The V gene is TRBV19, the J gene TRBJ1-3; D is unresolved. The V gene's germline CDR1 is LNHDA and CDR2 SQIVND (reference sequence). The length of the CDR3 is 12 residues. Trimming removed 3 bases from V and 4 bases from J, with 4 bases in between. CDR3 residues: CASSILGNTIYF. The CDR3, as DNA: TGTGCCAGTAGTATTCTCGGAAACACCATATATTTT. Looking up the rest from reference TRBV19 and TRBJ1-3 gives the full variable domain: DGGITQSPKYLFRKEGQNVTLSCEQNLNHDAMYWYRQDPGQGLRLIYYSQIVNDFQKGDIAEGYSVSREKKESFPLTVTSAQKNPTAFYLCASSILGNTIYFGEGSWLTVV.

V is TRBV20-1 and J is TRBJ2-3; a possible D gene is TRBD1 (5 bases). Germline V CDR1 and CDR2: DFQATT, SNEGSKA (reference sequence). The V end lost 3 bases, the J end lost 2 bases, and 15 bases lay between the germline ends. The CDR3 extends over 15 amino acids. The CDR3 coding sequence is TGCAGTGCTAGTGGATTGACAGTAAACACAGATACGCAGTATTTT. This codes for CSASGLTVNTDTQYF.

The CDR3 DNA follows: TGTGCCAGCAGCTTAGACCCACTAGCGGGAGGGGGCGAGCAGTACTTC. The encoded protein is CASSLDPLAGGGEQYF. J is TRBJ2-7 and V is TRBV7-6, with 13 bases aligning to TRBD2. Germline CDR1 SGHVS, CDR2 FNYEAQ. The CDR3 extends over 16 amino acids. The V segment lost 1 base and the J segment 6 bases; nucleotides outside the gene matches: 6.

The rearrangement links TRBV2 to TRBJ1-6, with a tentative D call TRBD1 (6 bases). The germline gives CDR1 SNHLY, CDR2 FYNNEI. Trimming pared 5 bases from V and 6 bases from J, leaving 17 bases between. The CDR3 length is 16 residues. The CDR3 spells CASSPTGNRVNSPLHF. The CDR3 coding sequence is TGTGCCAGCAGTCCTACCGGGAACAGGGTTAATTCACCCCTCCACTTT.

V is TRBV19 and J is TRBJ1-1, with unresolved D. Trimming took 1 base from V and 1 from J, leaving 13 bases between them. The CDR3 contains 16 residues. Germline V gives CDR1 LNHDA, CDR2 SQIVND (reference sequence). The CDR3 nucleotides read TGTGCCAGTAGTATAGGTCGAGGGTTGAAGAACACTGAAGCTTTCTTT. Translating it yields CASSIGRGLKNTEAFF.

This clone was observed a handful of times. The gene calls are TRBV29-1 and TRBJ2-1; 7 bases agree with TRBD1. This CDR3 region has 11 residues. CDR1 SQVTM and CDR2 ANQGSEA come from the germline V gene. Trimming cost V 7 bases and J 12 bases; bases outside gene matches: 9. CDR3 protein: CSGTDRHRQFF. The CDR3 DNA reads TGCAGCGGGACGGACAGGCATCGGCAGTTCTTC.